This entry lists 31 T cell receptor beta chains sequenced from one sample in a study of cytomegalovirus exposure and HLA in healthy donors (dated by TCRdb to about 2017). Library creation used the immunoSEQ multiplex PCR assay. The multiplex PCR relied on a mix of 60 forward primers for TCR Vbeta segments and 13 reverse primers for TCR Jbeta segments. TCRdb stores this immuneACCESS table with in-frame sequences only. Part of the clones is absent; in the studies checked, under half of the shortfall reflects unresolved V genes, and no reason is known for the rest. The sample table holds roughly 54,000 clones, of which approximately 63% were seen once. The biggest ten clones account for roughly a fifth of the sample. The specimen was PBMCs. These receptors were taken from a woman aged 55-75 years in good health and CMV-seropositive.

J is TRBJ1-2 and V is TRBV19; no clear D. Between the trimmed V and J ends, which lost 3 bases and 7 bases, there was a span of 12 bases. The germline V gene has CDR1 LNHDA and CDR2 SQIVND (reference sequence). The CDR3 runs 13 residues. The CDR3 loop is CASSITGTRGYTF. Written as DNA, the CDR3 is TGTGCCAGTAGTATCACGGGAACCCGTGGCTACACCTTC.

V gene TRBV7-2 combines with J gene TRBJ2-1, with 9 bases aligning to TRBD2. The CDR3 runs to 15 residues. V was clipped by 7 bases and J by 6 bases; unmatched bases: 10. Germline CDR1 reads SGHTA; CDR2 reads FQGNSA. CDR3 bases: TGTGCCAGCACCTTTAGCGGGGGAATGTCCAATGAGCAGTTCTTC. This gives the protein CASTFSGGMSNEQFF.

This clone was seen at least ten times. Mismatch with germline at one junction end may stem from a read error. Other DNA sequences in the same sample also yield this CDR3. The gene calls are TRBV5-8 and TRBJ1-5, with D maybe TRBD1 (6 bases). Germline V gene sequence: CDR1 SGHTS, CDR2 YDEGEE. The CDR3 runs 16 residues. The CDR3 DNA reads TGCGCCAGCAGCCAATACAAGGACAGCCCCAATCAGCCCCAGCATTTT. Its translation: CASSQYKDSPNQPQHF.

CDR3 amino acids: CATSSRDSFFYGYTF. CDR3 coding DNA: TGTGCCACCAGCAGCCGGGACAGCTTTTTCTATGGCTACACCTTC. V usage is TRBV15 and J usage is TRBJ1-2, with 7 bases aligning to TRBD1. The CDR3 has 15 amino acids. J lost 4 bases, V lost 3 bases, and 8 bases had no gene match. Germline V gene data show CDR1 as LNHNV and CDR2 as YYDKDF (reference sequence).

The V and J genes are TRBV7-2 and TRBJ2-7, with D maybe TRBD1 (6 bases). V was clipped by 5 bases and J by 5 bases, with 13 bases between them. Germline CDR1 reads SGHTA; CDR2 reads FQGNSA. There are 13 residues in the CDR3. CDR3 sequence (DNA): TGTGCCAGCAGCCGAACAGGGATCGACGAGCAGTACTTC. This encodes CASSRTGIDEQYF.

The chain is built from TRBV21-1 and TRBJ1-5; the DNA was not used to check the table's D call, TRBD1. TRBV21-1 is a listed pseudogene. The CDR3 runs to 17 residues. The CDR3 is CASSKEGDRVHNQPQHF. CDR3 nucleotides: TGTGCCAGCAGCAAAGAGGGAGACAGGGTACATAATCAGCCCCAGCATTTT.

V usage is TRBV7-9 and J usage is TRBJ2-3; D is possibly TRBD1 (5 bases). The CDR3 spans 18 residues. V dropped 4 bases and J dropped 0 bases, with 20 bases sitting between them. Germline-derived CDR1 and CDR2 are SEHNR and FQNEAQ (reference sequence). The CDR3 DNA sequence: TGTGCCAGCAGCTCAGACATTAAAAGGGGTTTTAGCACAGATACGCAGTATTTT. Its translation is CASSSDIKRGFSTDTQYF.

This sequence joins TRBV6-5 and TRBJ1-1; D gene ambiguous. Germline-derived CDR1 and CDR2 are MNHEY and SVGAGI. The CDR3 sequence is 15 residues long. V was trimmed by 6 bases and J by 0 bases, leaving 14 bases between them. The CDR3 spells CASSQPETVNTEAFF. Here the CDR3 DNA reads TGTGCCAGCAGCCAACCGGAGACGGTGAACACTGAAGCTTTCTTT.

The J gene is TRBJ2-1, the V gene TRBV19; a possible D gene is TRBD2 (6 bases). The germline V gene encodes CDR1 LNHDA and CDR2 SQIVND (reference sequence). V shed 8 bases and J shed 12 bases, with 23 bases lying between them. The CDR3 is made up of 14 amino acids. The CDR3 loop reads CASAPGPGGLGQFF. In nucleotides, the CDR3 is TGTGCCAGTGCTCCCGGGCCCGGGGGTTTGGGGCAGTTCTTC.

This chain links TRBV19 with TRBJ1-1; D is unclear. The CDR3 spans 16 residues. V was shortened by 7 bases and J by 1 base, with 19 bases between the two germline ends. CDR1 and CDR2 (germline): LNHDA, SQIVND (reference sequence). The CDR3 reads CASNSFTYGGNTEAFF. CDR3 in DNA: TGTGCCAGTAACTCCTTTACTTATGGCGGGAACACTGAAGCTTTCTTT.

The chain carries TRBV23-1 and TRBJ2-3; 7 nucleotides line up with TRBD1. TRBV23-1 is an ORF, and what it does is uncertain. Trimming removed 4 bases from V and 3 bases from J; junction bases left unmatched: 10. The CDR3 runs to 16 residues. In nucleotides, the CDR3 is TGCGCCAGCAGTCGCGATCCGGGACAGCGTACAGATACGCAGTATTTT. Translated, it gives CASSRDPGQRTDTQYF.

The chain has TRBV7-3 and TRBJ2-3, with D perhaps TRBD1 (5 bases). Per germline, CDR1 SGHTA and CDR2 FQGTGA. The CDR3 spans 14 residues. Deletions cut 0 bases from V and 5 bases from J, with 9 bases between. The CDR3 nucleotides read TGTGCCAGCAGCTTAACAGGGGCTCAAGATACGCAGTATTTT. It yields the protein CASSLTGAQDTQYF.

In DNA, the CDR3 is TGCGCCAGCAGCTTCGGGCTAGCGAGCACCGGGGAGCTGTTTTTT. This gives the protein CASSFGLASTGELFF. The rearrangement joins TRBV5-1 to TRBJ2-2, with TRBD2 as a possible D gene (6 bases). The CDR3 length is 15 residues. V was trimmed by 2 bases and J by 4 bases, leaving 12 bases between them. The germline V gene encodes CDR1 SGHRS and CDR2 YFSETQ. Variable domain in full (rest from reference TRBV5-1 and TRBJ2-2): KAGVTQTPRYLIKTRGQQVTLSCSPISGHRSVSWYQQTPGQGLQFLFEYFSETQRNKGNFPGRFSGRQFSNSRSEMNVSTLELGDSALYLCASSFGLASTGELFFGEGSRLTVL.

This chain joins TRBV7-2 and TRBJ1-5; D unresolved. Trimming took 1 base from V and 9 from J, leaving 16 bases between them. Germline lookup yields CDR1 SGHTA and CDR2 FQGNSA. There are 15 residues in the CDR3. Here the CDR3 reads CASSLGRAETAPQHF. As DNA, the CDR3 is TGTGCCAGCAGCTTAGGTAGAGCGGAGACGGCGCCCCAGCATTTT. The full variable domain, completed using reference TRBV7-2 and TRBJ1-5, is GAGVSQSPSNKVTEKGKDVELRCDPISGHTALYWYRQSLGQGLEFLIYFQGNSAPDKSGLPSDRFSAERTGGSVSTLTIQRTQQEDSAVYLCASSLGRAETAPQHFGDGTRLSIL.

This clone was detected only a few times. V and J are TRBV11-2 and TRBJ1-2, with TRBD1 as a possible D gene (5 bases). V lost 1 base, J lost 7 bases, and 10 bases lay in between. The CDR3 sequence is 13 residues long. CDR1 and CDR2 (germline): SGHAT, FQNNGV. The CDR3 nucleotides are TGTGCCAGCAGCTTAGGAGCAGGGTTTGGCTACACCTTC. It codes for CASSLGAGFGYTF.

The V gene is TRBV19, the J gene TRBJ2-3; D ambiguous. This CDR3 comprises 13 residues. The V end was cut by 5 bases, the J end by 3 bases, with 9 bases between. Germline-derived CDR1 and CDR2 are LNHDA and SQIVND (reference sequence). CDR3 loop: CASSAPQTDTQYF. The CDR3 DNA reads TGTGCCAGTAGTGCACCACAGACAGATACGCAGTATTTT.

The chain recombines TRBV6-5 with TRBJ1-2, with a weak D call TRBD1 (5 bases). Germline V gene data show CDR1 as MNHEY and CDR2 as SVGAGI. The CDR3 is made up of 16 amino acids. The ends were cut back, 0 bases at V and 0 bases at J, with 11 bases in the middle. CDR3 sequence reads: CASSYSGASANYGYTF. CDR3 sequence (DNA): TGTGCCAGCAGTTACTCTGGGGCCAGCGCTAACTATGGCTACACCTTC.

The J gene is TRBJ2-1, the V gene TRBV7-2; unclear D gene. The CDR3 totals 15 residues. Germline CDR1 and CDR2: SGHTA and FQGNSA. The V end lost 0 bases, the J end lost 6 bases, and 12 bases lay between the germline ends. This chain's CDR3 is CASSLAAGQFNEQFF. CDR3 coding DNA: TGTGCCAGCAGCTTAGCGGCAGGTCAGTTCAATGAGCAGTTCTTC.

The chain links TRBV18 to TRBJ2-1, with 8 bases lining up with TRBD1. CDR3 size: 17 residues. V was pared by 3 bases and J by 8 bases, with 15 bases of the junction left unmatched. CDR1 KGHSH and CDR2 LQKENI come from the germline V gene. CDR3 in DNA: TGTGCCAGCTCACCGGCGGGACAGGCCCCTTCTGGCCATGAGCAGTTCTTC. It is translated as CASSPAGQAPSGHEQFF.

In this sample, this clone turned up once. The rearrangement uses TRBV2 and TRBJ1-5, with D maybe TRBD1 (6 bases). Trimming took off 1 base at V and 8 bases at J, with 15 bases between the two ends. The germline CDR1 and CDR2 sequences are SNHLY and FYNNEI. CDR3 size: 15 residues. The CDR3 region has the DNA TGTGCCAGCAGTGAAGGCGGGGGCTGGAGTGAGCCCCAGCATTTT. This gives the protein CASSEGGGWSEPQHF.

The chain recombines TRBV5-6 with TRBJ1-1; the D is unclear. This CDR3 region has 15 residues. Germline lookup yields CDR1 SGHDT and CDR2 YYEEEE. The ends were cut back, 2 bases at V and 0 bases at J, with 11 bases in the middle. The CDR3, as DNA: TGTGCCAGCAGCTTAGTCACAGCCCTGAACACTGAAGCTTTCTTT. It specifies CASSLVTALNTEAFF.

The sample holds a few counts of this clone. This chain links TRBV11-2 with TRBJ2-3, with TRBD2 identical over 8 bases. The CDR3 totals 14 residues. The V segment lost 2 bases and the J segment 3 bases; nucleotides outside the gene matches: 1. CDR1 and CDR2 (germline): SGHAT, FQNNGV. The CDR3 reads CASSLLAGTDTQYF. The DNA for the CDR3 is TGTGCCAGCAGCTTATTAGCGGGGACAGATACGCAGTATTTT. Full variable domain (missing parts from reference TRBV11-2 and TRBJ2-3): EAGVAQSPRYKIIEKRQSVAFWCNPISGHATLYWYQQILGQGPKLLIQFQNNGVVDDSQLPKDRFSAERLKGVDSTLKIQPAKLEDSAVYLCASSLLAGTDTQYFGPGTRLTVL.

This chain links TRBV25-1 with TRBJ2-3; D is possibly TRBD1 (5 bases). Germline V gene data show CDR1 as MGHDK and CDR2 as SYGVNS. The CDR3 extends over 16 amino acids. The V gene lost 2 bases and the J gene lost 0 bases, with 12 bases spanning the gap. The DNA of the CDR3 is TGTGCCAGCAGTGAAAGGGGCCATTCTAGCACAGATACGCAGTATTTT. This gives the protein CASSERGHSSTDTQYF.

The chain is built from TRBV18 and TRBJ1-1, with D unresolved. The length of the CDR3 is 14 residues. The V gene's germline CDR1 is KGHSH and CDR2 LQKENI. Trimming took 1 base from V and 4 from J, leaving 10 bases between them. CDR3: CASSPQHSSTEAFF. CDR3 nucleotide sequence: TGTGCCAGCTCACCACAACACAGCTCCACTGAAGCTTTCTTT. Together with reference TRBV18 and TRBJ1-1, the CDR3 gives the full variable domain: NAGVMQNPRHLVRRRGQEARLRCSPMKGHSHVYWYRQLPEEGLKFMVYLQKENIIDESGMPKERFSAEFPKEGPSILRIQQVVRGDSAAYFCASSPQHSSTEAFFGQGTRLTVV.

This clone turned up a few times. The chain couples TRBV7-9 to TRBJ1-2, with D possibly TRBD1 on 6 matching bases. Germline loops: CDR1 SEHNR, CDR2 FQNEAQ (reference sequence). This CDR3 is 15 amino acids long. The ends were cut back, 5 bases at V and 3 bases at J, with 16 bases in the middle. Written as DNA, the CDR3 is TGTGCCAGCAGCGAAAATTCTCAGGGGTACTATGGCTACACCTTC. Encoded protein: CASSENSQGYYGYTF.

This chain links TRBV4-3 with TRBJ2-3; 8 nucleotides align to TRBD2. The junction had 2 bases not matched to a gene; V was cut back by 3 bases and J by 0 bases. The CDR3 runs 15 residues. The germline V gene has CDR1 LGHNA and CDR2 YSLEER. The CDR3, as DNA: TGCGCCAGCAGCCAGCGGGGGGCAAGCACAGATACGCAGTATTTT. This sequence encodes CASSQRGASTDTQYF.

This rearrangement joins TRBV2 to TRBJ1-2, with D perhaps matching TRBD1 (5 bases). Germline CDR1 and CDR2: SNHLY and FYNNEI. The CDR3 contains 13 residues. V lost 2 bases and J lost 4, with 8 bases in between. This CDR3 is CASSERQFYGYTF. CDR3 bases: TGTGCCAGCAGTGAAAGACAGTTCTATGGCTACACCTTC.

This clone was seen a handful of times. The rearrangement links TRBV7-8 to TRBJ1-1; tentative D call: TRBD1 (5 bases). The germline V gene encodes CDR1 SGHVS and CDR2 FQNEAQ. Trimming removed 4 bases from V and 4 bases from J, with 10 bases in between. The CDR3 has 13 amino acids. DNA of the CDR3: TGTGCCAGCAGCTGGGGCAGGGCCACTGAAGCTTTCTTT. Translated, it gives CASSWGRATEAFF.

This chain joins TRBV5-6 and TRBJ1-5; D ambiguous. With 0 bases removed from V and 0 bases from J, the gap between germline ends came to 7 bases. The CDR3 loop spans 15 amino acids. Germline CDR1 SGHDT, CDR2 YYEEEE. The CDR3 spells CASSLGSYSNQPQHF. The CDR3 bases are TGTGCCAGCAGCTTGGGAAGCTATAGCAATCAGCCCCAGCATTTT.

This chain joins TRBV16 and TRBJ1-3, with D unresolved. Per the germline V gene, CDR1 is KGHSY and CDR2 is FQNENV. Trimming left V 2 bases short and J 0 bases short, with 8 bases between. This CDR3 spans 15 amino acids. In DNA, the CDR3 is TGTGCCAGCAGCCAAATGACACTCTCTGGAAACACCATATATTTT. Its translation is CASSQMTLSGNTIYF.

The chain has TRBV6-1 and TRBJ1-2; 9 nucleotides line up with TRBD1. The germline V gene encodes CDR1 MNHNS and CDR2 SASEGT. The CDR3 runs to 15 residues. Trimming cost V 2 bases and J 3 bases; bases outside gene matches: 4. In DNA form, the CDR3 reads TGTGCCAGCAGTGAATTTACAGGGGGCGACTATGGCTACACCTTC. It encodes CASSEFTGGDYGYTF.